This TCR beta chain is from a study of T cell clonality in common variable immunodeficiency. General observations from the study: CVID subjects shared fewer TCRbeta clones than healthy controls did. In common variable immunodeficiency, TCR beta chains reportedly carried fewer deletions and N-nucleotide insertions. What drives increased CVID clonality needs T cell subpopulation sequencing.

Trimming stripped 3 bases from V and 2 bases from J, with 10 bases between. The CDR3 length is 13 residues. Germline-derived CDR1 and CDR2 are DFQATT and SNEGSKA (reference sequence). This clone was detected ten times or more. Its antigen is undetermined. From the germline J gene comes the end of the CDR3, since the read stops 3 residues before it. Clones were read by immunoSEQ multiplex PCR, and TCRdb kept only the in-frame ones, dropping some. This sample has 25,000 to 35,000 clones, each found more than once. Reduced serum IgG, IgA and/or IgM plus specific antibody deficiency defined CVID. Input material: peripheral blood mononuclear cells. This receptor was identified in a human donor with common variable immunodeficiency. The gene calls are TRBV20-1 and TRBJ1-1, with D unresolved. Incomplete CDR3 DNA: TGCAGTGCTAGTAATCCCTCCAACACTGAA. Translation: CSASNPSNTE. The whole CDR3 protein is CSASNPSNTEAFF.